One and the same sample provided the 9 T cell receptor beta chains below, sequenced in a study of blood T cells in healthy people across ages. Alongside a J-beta primer mix, a sample-barcoded 5' primer served in a second PCR lasting 7 to 11 cycles. One entry per CDR3 protein results from TCRdb running MiXCR on the 5' RACE reads. Among about 930,000 distinct CDR3 sequences listed, almost 30% were seen once. These same records also appear under a second study, on T cells of mothers and their children.

Source material: blood. Every receptor here comes from a woman aged 40 to 50 in good health.

Points on this clonotype: A read error is possible here, since a much larger clone lies one base away. The chain uses TRBV7-2 and TRBJ2-7, with D unclear. The CDR3 is made up of 14 amino acids. V was clipped by 7 bases and J by 1 base, with 14 bases between them. The germline V gene has CDR1 SGHTA and CDR2 FQGNSA. The CDR3, as DNA: TGTGCCAGCAACCCCCAGACACCTTCCTACGAGCAGTACTTC. It specifies CASNPQTPSYEQYF.

The chain links TRBV5-6 to TRBJ2-3; weak D call: TRBD1 (6 bases). The V end lost 4 bases, the J end lost 0 bases, and 12 bases lay between the germline ends. Germline-derived CDR1 and CDR2 are SGHDT and YYEEEE. CDR3 length: 15 amino acids. The CDR3 nucleotides read TGTGCCAGCAGCCCCGGGACAATTAGCACAGATACGCAGTATTTT. It specifies CASSPGTISTDTQYF.

V gene TRBV6-2 or TRBV6-3 combines with J gene TRBJ1-4; D is ambiguous. Germline CDR1 is MNHEY and CDR2 is SVGEGT. The CDR3 contains 15 residues. The germline V and J ends were trimmed by 6 bases and 0 bases, with 11 bases remaining between them. DNA for the CDR3: TGTGCCAGCAGGCCCAGCGCCGCAACTAATGAAAAACTGTTTTTT. Translation: CASRPSAATNEKLFF.

Note on this clonotype: The junction and the germline gene differ at one end; a read error may be behind it. The chain links TRBV5-6 to TRBJ1-2; 8 nucleotides match TRBD1. Germline CDR1 reads SGHDT; CDR2 reads YYEEEE. This CDR3 has 15 amino acids. CDR3 loop: CASSLLGQDNYGYTF. CDR3 nucleotide sequence: TGTGCCAGTAGCTTGCTGGGACAGGATAACTATGGCTACACCTTC.

The chain is built from TRBV20-1 and TRBJ2-7; D not certain. V gave up 5 bases and J gave up 0 bases, with 11 bases separating them. The germline V gene encodes CDR1 DFQATT and CDR2 SNEGSKA (reference sequence). The CDR3 extends over 13 amino acids. CDR3 DNA sequence: TGCAGTGCTGAAACTACAGCCTCCTACGAGCAGTACTTC. It specifies CSAETTASYEQYF.

This clonotype showed up many times. The rearrangement joins TRBV20-1 to TRBJ2-7; TRBD1 aligns across 7 bases. This CDR3 is 13 amino acids long. V shed 6 bases and J 4 bases; nucleotides not matched to a gene: 9. The V gene's germline CDR1 is DFQATT and CDR2 SNEGSKA (reference sequence). CDR3 loop: CSATDRERYEQYF. CDR3 nucleotide sequence: TGCAGTGCAACCGACAGGGAGCGGTACGAGCAGTACTTC.

This clonotype was counted only a few times. The V and J genes are TRBV13 and TRBJ2-2; 8 nucleotides line up with TRBD1. Per germline, CDR1 PRHDT and CDR2 FYEKMQ (reference sequence). V shed 2 bases and J 5 bases; nucleotides not matched to a gene: 7. The CDR3 contains 16 residues. Here the CDR3 reads CASSLSRTGLTGELFF. For the CDR3, the DNA is TGTGCCAGCAGCTTAAGCCGGACAGGGTTGACCGGGGAGCTGTTTTTT.

A few counts support this clonotype. This sequence joins TRBV24-1 and TRBJ1-2; the D is unclear. Germline CDR1 reads KGHDR; CDR2 reads SFDVKD. Trimming removed 5 bases from V and 6 bases from J, with 9 bases in between. The CDR3 is 12 amino acids. The CDR3 bases are TGTGCCACCAGTGTGGGCAACCATGGCTACACCTTC. This sequence encodes CATSVGNHGYTF.

The genes are TRBV20-1 and TRBJ1-1, with D possibly being TRBD1 (5 bases). The CDR3 runs 16 residues. V was clipped by 0 bases and J by 3 bases, with 17 bases between them. The germline V gene has CDR1 DFQATT and CDR2 SNEGSKA (reference sequence). CDR3 protein: CSARDFSGSGYTEAFF. The CDR3, as DNA: TGCAGTGCTAGAGATTTCTCAGGGTCCGGGTACACTGAAGCTTTCTTT.